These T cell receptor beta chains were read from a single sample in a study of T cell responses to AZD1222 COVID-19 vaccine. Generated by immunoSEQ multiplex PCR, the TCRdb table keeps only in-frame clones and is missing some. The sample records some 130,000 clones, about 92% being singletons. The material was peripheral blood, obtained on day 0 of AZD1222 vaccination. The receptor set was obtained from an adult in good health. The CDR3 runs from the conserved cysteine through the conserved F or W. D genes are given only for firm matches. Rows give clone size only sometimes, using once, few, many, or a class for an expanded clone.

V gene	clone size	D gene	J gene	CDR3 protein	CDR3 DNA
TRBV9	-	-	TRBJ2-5	CASSVEGRGETQYF	TGTGCCAGCAGCGTAGAGGGGCGCGGGGAGACCCAGTACTTC
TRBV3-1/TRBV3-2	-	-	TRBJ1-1	CASSQIFSTEAFF	TGTGCCAGCAGCCAAATATTTTCCACTGAAGCTTTCTTT
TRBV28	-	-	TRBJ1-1	CASSLGGNTEAFF	TGTGCCAGCAGTTTAGGGGGGAACACTGAAGCTTTCTTT
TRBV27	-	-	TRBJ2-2	CASRGQNTGELFF	TGTGCCAGCAGAGGACAGAACACCGGGGAGCTGTTTTTT
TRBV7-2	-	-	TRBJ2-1	CASSLVPGFSYNEQFF	TGTGCCAGCAGCTTAGTCCCGGGATTCTCCTACAATGAGCAGTTCTTC
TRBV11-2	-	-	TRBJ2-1	CASSSIRVSNEQFF	TGTGCCAGCAGCTCAATCAGGGTGAGCAATGAGCAGTTCTTC
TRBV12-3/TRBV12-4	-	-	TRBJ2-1	CASCLRRNNEQFF	TGTGCCAGCTGCCTTCGTCGAAACAATGAGCAGTTCTTC
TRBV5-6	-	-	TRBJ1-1	CASSLGRPFEAFF	TGTGCCAGCAGCTTAGGTAGACCCTTTGAAGCTTTCTTT
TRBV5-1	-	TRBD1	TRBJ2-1	CASSLDRGNEQFF	TGCGCCAGCAGCTTGGACAGGGGCAATGAGCAGTTCTTC
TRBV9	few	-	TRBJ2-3	CASSVDRGGDTQYF	TGTGCCAGCAGCGTAGACAGGGGAGGGGATACGCAGTATTTT
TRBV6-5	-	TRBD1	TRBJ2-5	CASKRTGQETQYF	TGTGCCAGCAAAAGGACAGGTCAGGAGACCCAGTACTTC
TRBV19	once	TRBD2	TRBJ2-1	CASSGLAGPENEQFF	TGTGCCAGTAGTGGCCTAGCGGGCCCGGAGAATGAGCAGTTCTTC
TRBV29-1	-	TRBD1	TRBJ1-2	CSVAKDRVRMGYGYTF	TGCAGCGTGGCCAAAGACAGGGTCCGCATGGGCTATGGCTACACCTTC
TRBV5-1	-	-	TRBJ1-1	CASSFRPDNTEAFF	TGCGCCAGCAGCTTCCGACCCGATAACACTGAAGCTTTCTTT
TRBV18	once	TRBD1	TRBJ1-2	CASSPGTGSSTGYTF	TGTGCCAGCTCACCCGGGACAGGTTCCTCAACCGGCTACACCTTC
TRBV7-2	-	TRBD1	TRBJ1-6	CASSLTGNSPLHF	TGTGCCAGCAGCCTGACAGGGAATTCACCCCTCCACTTT
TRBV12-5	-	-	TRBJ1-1	CASGLVDAAEAFF	TGTGCTAGTGGTTTGGTAGACGCTGCTGAAGCTTTCTTT
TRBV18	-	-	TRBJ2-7	CASSPVASYEQYF	TGTGCCAGCTCACCAGTCGCATCCTACGAGCAGTACTTC
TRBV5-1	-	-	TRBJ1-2	CASSFDTYGYTF	TGCGCCAGCAGCTTTGACACCTATGGCTACACCTTC
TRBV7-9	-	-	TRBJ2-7	CASSLFPGTYEQYF	TGTGCCAGCAGCTTATTCCCGGGTACCTACGAGCAGTACTTC
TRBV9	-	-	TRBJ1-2	CASSAQPDGYYGYTF	TGTGCCAGCAGCGCCCAACCGGACGGATACTATGGCTACACCTTC
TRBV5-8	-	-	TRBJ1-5	CASSRVNYRVGVSQPQHF	TGTGCCAGCAGCCGAGTTAATTACAGGGTAGGGGTTAGTCAGCCCCAGCATTTT
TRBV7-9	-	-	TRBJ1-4	CASSLGRQPNEKLFF	TGTGCCAGCAGCTTGGGGCGCCAGCCGAATGAAAAACTGTTTTTT
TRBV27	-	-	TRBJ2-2	CASSFYGTGELFF	TGTGCCAGCAGTTTTTATGGGACCGGGGAGCTGTTTTTT
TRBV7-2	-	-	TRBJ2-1	CASNRPPLFNEQFF	TGTGCCAGCAACCGCCCCCCCCTCTTCAATGAGCAGTTCTTC
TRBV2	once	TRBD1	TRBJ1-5	CASSEEGTGGQPQHF	TGTGCCAGCAGTGAAGAGGGGACAGGGGGTCAGCCCCAGCATTTT
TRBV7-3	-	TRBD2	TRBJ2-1	CASSHRAGGNEQFF	TGTGCCAGCAGCCACCGAGCGGGGGGAAATGAGCAGTTCTTC
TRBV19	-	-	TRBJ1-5	CASSIGPDRPNQPQHF	TGTGCCAGTAGTATAGGCCCGGACCGACCCAATCAGCCCCAGCATTTT
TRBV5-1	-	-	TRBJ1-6	CASSLGSANSPLHF	TGCGCCAGCAGCTTGGGATCGGCAAATTCACCCCTCCACTTT
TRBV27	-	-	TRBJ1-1	CASSLGATGNTEAFF	TGTGCCAGCAGTTTAGGGGCAACGGGTAACACTGAAGCTTTCTTT
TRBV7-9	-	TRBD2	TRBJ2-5	CASSFLAGQETQYF	TGTGCCAGCAGCTTTCTAGCGGGGCAAGAGACCCAGTACTTC
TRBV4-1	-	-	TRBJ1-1	CASSQGWGSGSTEAFF	TGCGCCAGCAGCCAAGGATGGGGGTCCGGGAGCACTGAAGCTTTCTTT
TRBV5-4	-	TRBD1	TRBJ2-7	CASSLGTGAAYEQYF	TGTGCCAGCAGCTTGGGGACAGGGGCCGCATACGAGCAGTACTTC
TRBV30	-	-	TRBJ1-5	CAWSGGYGSNQPQHF	TGTGCCTGGAGTGGCGGGTATGGAAGCAATCAGCCCCAGCATTTT
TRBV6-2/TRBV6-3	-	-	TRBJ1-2	CASSYQRHGADGYTF	TGTGCCAGCAGTTACCAGAGGCACGGGGCGGATGGCTACACCTTC
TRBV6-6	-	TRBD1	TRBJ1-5	CASSQQGLRQPQHF	TGTGCCAGCAGTCAACAGGGGTTACGGCAGCCCCAGCATTTT
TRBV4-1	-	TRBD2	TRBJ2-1	CASSQVAGGYNEQFF	TGCGCCAGCAGCCAAGTCGCGGGGGGGTACAATGAGCAGTTCTTC
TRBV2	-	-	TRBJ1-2	CASSGSRDVGYTF	TGTGCCAGCAGTGGGTCCAGGGACGTTGGCTACACCTTC
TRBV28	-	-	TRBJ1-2	CASAPSVSYGYTF	TGTGCCAGCGCCCCGTCCGTCTCCTATGGCTACACCTTC
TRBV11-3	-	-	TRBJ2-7	CASSLTYEQYF	TGTGCCAGCAGCTTAACCTACGAGCAGTACTTC
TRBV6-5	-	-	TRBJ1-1	CASNKQGLSEAFF	TGTGCCAGCAACAAACAGGGATTATCTGAAGCTTTCTTT
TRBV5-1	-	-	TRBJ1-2	CASRRLGEYRSDYGYTF	TGCGCCAGCAGACGTCTCGGAGAGTACCGAAGCGACTATGGCTACACCTTC
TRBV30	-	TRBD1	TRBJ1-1	CAWAGQVNTEAFF	TGTGCCTGGGCCGGACAGGTGAACACTGAAGCTTTCTTT
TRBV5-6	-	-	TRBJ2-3	CASSLETDTQYF	TGTGCCAGCAGCTTGGAAACAGATACGCAGTATTTT
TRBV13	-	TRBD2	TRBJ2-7	CASSGRAGGMYEQYF	TGTGCCAGCAGCGGCCGAGCGGGGGGGATGTACGAGCAGTACTTC
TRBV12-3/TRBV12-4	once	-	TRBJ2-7	CASSFFGPNEQYF	TGTGCCAGCAGTTTCTTTGGTCCCAACGAGCAGTACTTC
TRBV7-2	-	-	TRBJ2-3	CASSLARGPSTDTQYF	TGTGCCAGCAGCTTAGCGCGGGGGCCTAGCACAGATACGCAGTATTTT
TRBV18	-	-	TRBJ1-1	CASSQFGRDNTEAFF	TGTGCCAGCTCACAGTTTGGTAGGGACAACACTGAAGCTTTCTTT
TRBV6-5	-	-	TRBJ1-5	CASSYGGNQPQHF	TGTGCCAGCAGTTACGGGGGCAATCAGCCCCAGCATTTT
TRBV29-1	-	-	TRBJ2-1	CSGLTGSENEQFF	TGCAGCGGCCTGACGGGATCAGAGAATGAGCAGTTCTTC
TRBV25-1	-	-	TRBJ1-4	CASSDNVGVREKLFF	TGTGCCAGCAGTGACAATGTGGGGGTTCGGGAAAAACTGTTTTTT
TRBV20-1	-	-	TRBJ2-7	CSASRGGPYEQYF	TGCAGTGCTAGTCGAGGGGGGCCCTACGAGCAGTACTTC
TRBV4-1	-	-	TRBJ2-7	CASSQESRDTFSYEQYF	TGCGCCAGCAGCCAAGAGTCCCGGGACACCTTCTCCTACGAGCAGTACTTC
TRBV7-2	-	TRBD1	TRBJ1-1	CASSLGQGNTEAFF	TGTGCCAGCAGTTTAGGACAGGGGAACACTGAAGCTTTCTTT
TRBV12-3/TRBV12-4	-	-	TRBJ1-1	CASSYPNTEAFF	TGTGCCAGCAGTTACCCGAACACTGAAGCTTTCTTT
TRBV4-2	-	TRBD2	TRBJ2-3	CASSQVLGLAGGRRTDTQYF	TGTGCCAGCAGCCAAGTTTTAGGGCTAGCGGGGGGGAGGCGCACAGATACGCAGTATTTT
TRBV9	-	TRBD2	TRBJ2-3	CASSLSGGDTQYF	TGTGCCAGCAGCCTAAGCGGGGGAGATACGCAGTATTTT
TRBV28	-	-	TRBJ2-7	CASSTSYEQYF	TGTGCCAGCAGTACCTCCTACGAGCAGTACTTC
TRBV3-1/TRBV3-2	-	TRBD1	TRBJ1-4	CASSQELVDGTGGKLFF	TGTGCCAGCAGCCAAGAGCTGGTGGACGGGACAGGTGGAAAACTGTTTTTT
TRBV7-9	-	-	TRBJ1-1	CASSASRTLPANTEAFF	TGTGCCAGCAGCGCCAGCCGGACACTCCCTGCGAACACTGAAGCTTTCTTT